The clone carrying this T cell receptor (beta chain) came up many times. The team produced cDNA through 5'RACE using 10-nucleotide random UMIs. Each CDR3 protein gets one entry after TCRdb re-called the 5' RACE reads with MiXCR. This sample yields about 14,000 distinct CDR3 sequences, of which roughly an eighth are seen a single time; roughly two fifths belongs to the top ten. This entry is derived from a study of neurological immune-mediated disorders. V shed 2 bases and J shed 11 bases, with 21 bases lying between them. The CDR3 sequence is 15 residues long. The V gene's germline CDR1 is MNHNS and CDR2 SASEGT.

Specimen: CD8+ T cells from blood. This TCR derives from a female donor with HTLV-1-associated myelopathy (HAM/TSP). The rearrangement joins TRBV6-1 to TRBJ1-1, with D perhaps TRBD1 (5 bases). CDR3 DNA sequence: TGTGCCAGCAGTGAATACCAAACGGGGGGTCGGGGTGCTTTCTTT. It yields the protein CASSEYQTGGRGAFF.